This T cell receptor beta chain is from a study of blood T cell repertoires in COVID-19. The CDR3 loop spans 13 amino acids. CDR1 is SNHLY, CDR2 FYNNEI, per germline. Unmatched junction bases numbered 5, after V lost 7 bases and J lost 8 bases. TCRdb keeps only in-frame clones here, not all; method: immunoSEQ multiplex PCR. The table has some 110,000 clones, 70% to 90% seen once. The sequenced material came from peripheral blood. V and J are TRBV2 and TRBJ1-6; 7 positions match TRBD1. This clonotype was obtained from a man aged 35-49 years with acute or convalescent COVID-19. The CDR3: CASTGQRDSPLHF. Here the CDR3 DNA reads TGTGCCAGCACGGGACAGAGAGATTCACCCCTCCACTTT. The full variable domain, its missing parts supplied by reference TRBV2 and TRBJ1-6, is EPEVTQTPSHQVTQMGQEVILRCVPISNHLYFYWYRQILGQKVEFLVSFYNNEISEKSEIFDDQFSVERPDGSNFTLKIRSTKLEDSAMYFCASTGQRDSPLHFGNGTRLTVT.